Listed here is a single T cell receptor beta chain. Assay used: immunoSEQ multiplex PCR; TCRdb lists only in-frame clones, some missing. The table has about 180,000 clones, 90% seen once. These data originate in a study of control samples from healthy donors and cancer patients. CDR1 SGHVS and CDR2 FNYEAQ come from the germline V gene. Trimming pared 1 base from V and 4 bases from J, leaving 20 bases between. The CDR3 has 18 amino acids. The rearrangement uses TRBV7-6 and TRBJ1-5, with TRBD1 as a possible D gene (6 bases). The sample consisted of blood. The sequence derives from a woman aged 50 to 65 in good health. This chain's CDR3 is CASSLGGGPSLGNQPQHF. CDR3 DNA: TGTGCCAGCAGCTTAGGGGGGGGGCCATCTCTTGGGAATCAGCCCCAGCATTTT.